Described below is a single T cell receptor (beta chain) sequence and its context. This specimen belongs to a study of blood T cell repertoires in COVID-19. The CDR3 has 13 residues. With 3 bases removed from V and 4 bases from J, the gap between germline ends came to 7 bases. The repertoire was sequenced with immunoSEQ multiplex PCR; TCRdb's copy has only in-frame clones and lacks some. The table records 150,000 to 200,000 clones, roughly nine tenths of them present only once. The sample taken for sequencing was peripheral blood. The receptor's source is a woman aged 60 to 75 with COVID-19, enrolled during active disease. This rearrangement joins TRBV12-3 or TRBV12-4 to TRBJ1-5; no reliable D call. In DNA, the CDR3 is TGTGCCAGCAGTTTCTCGGGAAATCAGCCCCAGCATTTT. This codes for CASSFSGNQPQHF.